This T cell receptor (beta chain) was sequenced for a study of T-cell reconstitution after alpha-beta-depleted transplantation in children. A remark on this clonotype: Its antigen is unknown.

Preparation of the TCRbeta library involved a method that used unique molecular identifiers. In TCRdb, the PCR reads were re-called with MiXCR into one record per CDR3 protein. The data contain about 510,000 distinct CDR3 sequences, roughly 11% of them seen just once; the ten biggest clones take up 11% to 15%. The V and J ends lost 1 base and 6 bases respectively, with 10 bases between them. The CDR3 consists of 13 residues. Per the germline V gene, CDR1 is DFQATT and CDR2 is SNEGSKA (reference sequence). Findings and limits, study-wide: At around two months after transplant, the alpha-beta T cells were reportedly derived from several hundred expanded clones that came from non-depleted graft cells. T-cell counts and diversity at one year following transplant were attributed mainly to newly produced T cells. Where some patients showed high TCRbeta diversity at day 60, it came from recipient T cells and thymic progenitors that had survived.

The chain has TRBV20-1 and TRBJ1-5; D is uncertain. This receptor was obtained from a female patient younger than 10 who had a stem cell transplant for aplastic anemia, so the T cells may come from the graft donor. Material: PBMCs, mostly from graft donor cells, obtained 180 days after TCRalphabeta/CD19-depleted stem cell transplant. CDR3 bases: TGCAGTGCTAGAGGAGGTTTTCTTCAGCCCCAGCATTTT. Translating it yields CSARGGFLQPQHF.